This T cell receptor beta chain was documented in a study of OX40 agonist ivuxolimab in advanced cancers. Study-level background: In this trial design, patients received ivuxolimab intravenously at 0.01 to 10 mg/kg every 2 weeks. Those enrolled were roughly 80% male, with a mean age of about 66 years and ages from roughly 20 to 90.

Trimming removed 4 bases from V and 6 bases from J; junction bases left unmatched: 1. This CDR3 is built from 14 residues. CDR1 and CDR2 (germline): SGHRS, YFSETQ. Samples of blood were obtained at baseline, on cycle 4 day 1, and on cycle 7 day 1. This clone is a singleton in its sample. Profiling relied on immunoSEQ multiplex PCR, and the TCRdb table lists in-frame clones only, not all of them. The top ten hold about 0.35% of the sample, which has tens of thousands of clones, around 91% seen once. The starting material was CD4+ or CD8+ T cells sorted from blood, obtained in a trial of the OX40 agonist ivuxolimab. This TCR was sampled from an adult with an advanced solid tumor such as melanoma, head and neck, liver or kidney cancer. The chain uses TRBV5-1 and TRBJ2-2; 12 bases fit TRBD2. The CDR3 loop reads CASSRLAGAGELFF. CDR3 bases: TGCGCCAGCAGCCGACTAGCGGGGGCCGGGGAGCTGTTTTTT.